The entry below describes one TCR beta chain. Its antigen remains unidentified. Primers: 60 Vbeta forward and 13 Jbeta reverse. The repertoire was sequenced with immunoSEQ multiplex PCR; TCRdb's copy has only in-frame clones and lacks some. The sample carries about 120,000 clones, under 70% recorded once. Germline lookup yields CDR1 MDHEN and CDR2 SYDVKM. V lost 1 base and J 9 bases, leaving 13 bases between the germline ends. The CDR3 is made up of 15 amino acids. The data were taken from a study of cytomegalovirus exposure and HLA in healthy donors. Study-level findings and limits: A later analysis reportedly found fewer N-insertions in an Asian-associated ancestry cluster than the approximately 700-donor mean. An apparent linkage of common viral pathogens to several of the most significant clusters emerged in a later analysis.

The sequencing sample was made of PBMCs. The V call is TRBV28, the J call TRBJ1-6; D call uncertain. The receptor's source is a man between 18 and 35 years old in good health and CMV-seropositive. CDR3 loop: CASSLYDTVSSPLHF. CDR3 DNA: TGTGCCAGCAGTTTATACGACACGGTTAGTTCACCCCTCCACTTT. The full variable domain, rest sourced from reference TRBV28 and TRBJ1-6, is DVKVTQSSRYLVKRTGEKVFLECVQDMDHENMFWYRQDPGLGLRLIYFSYDVKMKEKGDIPEGYSVSREKKERFSLILESASTNQTSMYLCASSLYDTVSSPLHFGNGTRLTVT.